Following are 14 T cell receptor beta chains from one sample sequenced in a study of T cell clonality in common variable immunodeficiency (dated by TCRdb to the mid-2010s). Beyond this particular receptor, the publication reports: CVID TCRbeta sequences were reported to have fewer deletions and N-nucleotide insertions and to lack highly modified clones with 13 or more V deletions.

The method behind the library was the immunoSEQ multiplex PCR assay. TCRdb took over this immuneACCESS table, retaining in-frame rearrangements with V and J assigned. Such tables are incomplete; in checked studies, under half of the missing clones stem from an unresolved V gene, and the remainder is unexplained. The table records roughly 2,400 clones for this sample, and not one of them appears only once. The ten biggest clones cover 12% of the sample. No antigen has been assigned to these receptors. Sequenced material: peripheral blood mononuclear cells. These receptor sequences come from a human donor with common variable immunodeficiency.

There are a few counts of this clone. The read falls 3 residues short of the CDR3 end, and the missing part is taken from the germline J gene. The J gene is TRBJ2-3, the V gene TRBV5-1; 8 nucleotides match TRBD2. This CDR3 has 16 amino acids. The germline CDR1 and CDR2 sequences are SGHRS and YFSETQ. V was clipped by 1 base and J by 4 bases; unmatched bases: 8. CDR3 residues: CASSLNRGGPADTQYF. Partial CDR3 DNA: TGCGCCAGCAGCTTGAATCGGGGGGGCCCCGCAGATACG.

Of note for this clone: The read finishes 3 residues shy of the CDR3 end, and the germline J gene is used to complete it. V and J are TRBV7-6 and TRBJ1-4, with 8 bases that match TRBD1. V was pared by 5 bases and J by 7 bases, with 6 bases of the junction left unmatched. There are 14 residues in the CDR3. From germline, CDR1 is SGHVS and CDR2 FNYEAQ. The covered CDR3 bases are TGTGCCAGCAGCCAAGGGACAGGACTTGAAAAA. Translating it yields CASSQGTGLEK. The entire CDR3 protein is CASSQGTGLEKLFF.

CDR3 residues: CASSGQGRTEAFF. CDR3 bases read: TGTGCCAGCAGCGGACAGGGTAGGACTGAA. This chain uses TRBV7-9 with TRBJ1-1; 8 bases line up with TRBD1. The read halts 3 residues ahead of the CDR3 end, with the missing end drawn from the germline J gene. CDR3 length equals 13 residues. Per the germline V gene, CDR1 is SEHNR and CDR2 is FQNEAQ (reference sequence). The V segment lost 5 bases and the J segment 5 bases; nucleotides outside the gene matches: 4.

By sample fraction, this clone is large. The DNA read from the CDR3 is TGTGCCAGCAGCCAAACACTAGCGGGAGGGCCTGTTGGAAATGAG. This codes for CASSQTLAGGPVGNE. The full-length CDR3 reads as CASSQTLAGGPVGNEQFF. The genes are TRBV14 and TRBJ2-1; TRBD2 matches 13 bases. The read ends 3 residues before the CDR3 terminus; that terminus is restored from the germline J gene. The V and J ends lost 2 bases and 7 bases, in that order; junction bases with no gene match: 11. The CDR3 covers 18 residues. Germline-derived CDR1 and CDR2 are SGHDN and FVKESK.

This clone has just a few counts. The read ends 3 residues before the CDR3 terminus; that terminus is restored from the germline J gene. This chain uses TRBV7-9 with TRBJ2-7; 8 nucleotides match TRBD2. V was pared by 5 bases and J by 2 bases, with 8 bases of the junction left unmatched. The germline V gene encodes CDR1 SEHNR and CDR2 FQNEAQ (reference sequence). The CDR3 runs to 15 residues. The CDR3 loop is CASSAFSGGPYEQYF. CDR3 DNA, as far as it was read: TGTGCCAGCAGCGCCTTCTCGGGGGGGCCCTACGAG.

Comment on this clone: The CDR3 end lies 3 residues beyond the end of the read and is filled in from the germline J gene. V gene TRBV7-9 combines with J gene TRBJ2-1; TRBD1 might be the D (5 bases). Germline CDR1 reads SEHNR; CDR2 reads FQNEAQ (reference sequence). Trimming took off 5 bases at V and 4 bases at J, with 12 bases between the two ends. The CDR3 spans 14 residues. The DNA read from the CDR3 is TGTGCCAGCAGCCCGACAGACCCTTACAATGAG. This gives the protein CASSPTDPYNE. The full CDR3 protein is CASSPTDPYNEQFF.

To note about this clone: The read falls 3 residues short of the CDR3 end, and the missing part is taken from the germline J gene. V gene TRBV30 combines with J gene TRBJ2-7; TRBD1 matches 9 bases. Germline lookup yields CDR1 GTSNPN and CDR2 SVGIG (reference sequence). Trimming took 4 bases from V and 4 from J; bases not matched to a gene: 5. This CDR3 spans 13 amino acids. CDR3 bases read: TGTGCCTGGACGTCGGGACAGGGTTACGAG. It translates to CAWTSGQGYE. The full-length CDR3 reads as CAWTSGQGYEQYF.

This clone was seen a few times. CDR3 protein: CASSDTGNSYEQYF. The sequenced CDR3 bases are TGTGCCAGCAGCGATACAGGGAACTCCTACGAG. The chain combines TRBV7-2 with TRBJ2-7; perhaps TRBD1 as D (6 bases). The DNA ends 3 residues before the CDR3 does, and the rest of the CDR3 is filled in from the germline J gene. There are 14 residues in the CDR3. Germline CDR1 SGHTA, CDR2 FQGNSA. V shed 5 bases and J shed 0 bases, with 11 bases lying between them.

By proportion, this clone is medium-sized. The CDR3 end is not reached by the read, which stops 3 residues before it; the germline J gene fills it in. The gene calls are TRBV5-1 and TRBJ2-5, with 10 bases that match TRBD1. V was clipped by 3 bases and J by 6 bases; unmatched bases: 8. From germline, CDR1 is SGHRS and CDR2 YFSETQ. CDR3 length equals 15 residues. CDR3 DNA (partial): TGCGCCAGCAGCTCCCGGGACAGGGGTGGAAAGACC. Protein product: CASSSRDRGGKT. The full CDR3 protein reads CASSSRDRGGKTQYF.

This clone was seen a handful of times. The read terminates 3 residues ahead of where the CDR3 ends, so the germline J gene completes it. The gene calls are TRBV2 and TRBJ2-5, with TRBD1 as a possible D gene (6 bases). Germline CDR1 reads SNHLY; CDR2 reads FYNNEI. The CDR3 is made up of 12 amino acids. Trimming removed 6 bases at V and 4 bases at J, with 9 bases between. Partial CDR3 DNA: TGTGCCAGCAGAAAACAGGGAGAGACC. Protein product: CASRKQGET. The complete CDR3 reads CASRKQGETQYF.

By share of the sample, this clone is large. The read falls 3 residues short of the CDR3 end, and the missing part is taken from the germline J gene. The chain has TRBV5-6 and TRBJ2-5; TRBD2 is a possible D gene (6 bases). The CDR3 extends over 14 amino acids. Trimming cost V 1 base and J 3 bases, with 10 bases left between them. The germline gives CDR1 SGHDT, CDR2 YYEEEE. The CDR3 sequence is CASSLSGLEETQYF. The part of the CDR3 DNA that was read is TGTGCCAGCAGCTTGAGCGGGCTGGAAGAGACC.

This clone has only a few counts. The CDR3 goes on 3 residues after the read ends, and that part is filled in from the germline J gene. This chain joins TRBV2 and TRBJ2-3, with 7 bases fitting TRBD1. V lost 6 bases, J lost 5 bases, and 8 bases stayed unmatched. Germline CDR1 reads SNHLY; CDR2 reads FYNNEI. The CDR3 has 14 residues. The CDR3 protein is CASSPTGRVDTQYF. CDR3 DNA, as far as it was read: TGTGCCAGCAGCCCGACAGGGCGGGTAGATACG.

This clone occurred a few times. The sequenced CDR3 bases are TGTGCCAGCTCACCAGCCGACAGGGACCTCTACAATGAG. Translated, it gives CASSPADRDLYNE. The complete CDR3 reads CASSPADRDLYNEQFF. The genes are TRBV18 and TRBJ2-1, with 7 bases fitting TRBD1. The CDR3 end falls 3 residues outside the read, so it is completed with the germline J gene. This CDR3 has 16 amino acids. The V gene end was trimmed by 2 bases and the J gene end by 3 bases; junction bases not matched to a gene: 7. The V gene's germline CDR1 is KGHSH and CDR2 LQKENI.

This clone is labeled as medium-sized. The CDR3 end lies 3 residues beyond the end of the read and is filled in from the germline J gene. This chain joins TRBV10-3 and TRBJ1-2; TRBD1 matches 9 bases. The CDR3 covers 14 residues. The germline V gene has CDR1 ENHRY and CDR2 SYGVKD. V trimming: 7 bases; J trimming: 2 bases; junction bases outside the gene matches: 5. The CDR3 region is CAITGGQGNYGYTF. Incomplete CDR3 DNA: TGTGCCATCACTGGAGGACAGGGGAACTATGGC.